The 14 T cell receptor beta chains given below trace back to one sample, sequenced in a study of CD8+ T cells in alopecia areata. Treatment: oral pan-JAK inhibitor, 5-10 mg twice daily. Extracted RNA was reverse transcribed into cDNA, the sequencing template. TCRdb's table, derived via immunoSEQ multiplex PCR, lists solely in-frame clones and lacks some. The sample lists about 140,000 clones; roughly 80% were seen once. Sequenced material: CD8+ T cells sorted from blood, taken at week 4, from a patient treated with tofacitinib. These receptors all stem from a human donor with alopecia areata.

This clone has a handful of counts. The rearrangement joins TRBV2 to TRBJ2-7, with D maybe TRBD1 (6 bases). The CDR3 extends over 14 amino acids. CDR1 is SNHLY and CDR2 is FYNNEI in the germline V gene. Trimming removed 7 bases from V and 6 bases from J, with 19 bases in between. The CDR3 region is CASIKQPGQSEQYF. The CDR3 DNA follows: TGTGCCAGCATTAAACAGCCGGGACAAAGCGAGCAGTACTTC.

This clone was detected only once. CDR3 sequence reads: CASSLGGKETQYF. CDR3 nucleotide sequence: TGCGCCAGCAGCTTGGGAGGGAAAGAGACCCAGTACTTC. The gene calls are TRBV5-1 and TRBJ2-5; D possibly corresponds to TRBD2 (5 bases). This CDR3 contains 13 residues. Germline-derived CDR1 and CDR2 are SGHRS and YFSETQ. V dropped 0 bases and J dropped 3 bases, with 6 bases sitting between them.

The chain combines TRBV5-1 with TRBJ2-3, with 10 nucleotides matching TRBD1. The germline CDR1 and CDR2 sequences are SGHRS and YFSETQ. The CDR3 is made up of 18 amino acids. Trimming at V came to 4 bases and at J to 3 bases, leaving 14 bases not matched to a gene. This CDR3 reads CASSTHRYGTGETDTQYF. The CDR3 DNA reads TGCGCCAGCAGCACCCATCGATACGGGACAGGGGAAACAGATACGCAGTATTTT.

This clone was found once. CDR3 coding DNA: TGTGCCAGCAGTAATAGCGGGGGGGCCAATGAGCAGTTCTTC. Its protein product is CASSNSGGANEQFF. The chain uses TRBV6-5 and TRBJ2-1; 11 bases match TRBD2. Germline CDR1 MNHEY, CDR2 SVGAGI. This CDR3 region has 14 residues. J lost 6 bases, V lost 5 bases, and 3 bases had no gene match.

V gene TRBV14 combines with J gene TRBJ2-2; possible D gene TRBD1, 6 bases. CDR3 length: 16 amino acids. Germline assignment: CDR1 SGHDN and CDR2 FVKESK. Trimming took 5 bases from V and 0 from J, leaving 13 bases between them. The CDR3 DNA sequence: TGTGCCAGCAGCGGATCCGGGACAACGAACACCGGGGAGCTGTTTTTT. It codes for CASSGSGTTNTGELFF.

The chain combines TRBV12-5 with TRBJ1-2; D not certain. The V gene lost 1 base and the J gene lost 3 bases, with 6 bases spanning the gap. The CDR3 totals 13 residues. Looked up from germline, CDR1 is LGHNT and CDR2 is FRNRAP. DNA of the CDR3: TGTGCTAGTGGTTTGGGTACATACTATGGCTACACCTTC. Protein product: CASGLGTYYGYTF.

The V and J genes are TRBV5-3 and TRBJ2-3; the D is unclear. TRBV5-3 is identified as an open reading frame with a role that is uncertain. V lost 0 bases and J lost 2, with 7 bases in between. The CDR3 runs to 14 residues. Here the CDR3 reads CARSLDPVTDTQYF. CDR3 sequence (DNA): TGTGCCAGAAGCTTGGATCCAGTCACAGATACGCAGTATTTT.

The chain employs TRBV27 and TRBJ1-5, with D maybe TRBD1 (6 bases). V was pared by 6 bases and J by 3 bases, with 12 bases between. Per germline, CDR1 MNHEY and CDR2 SMNVEV (reference sequence). The length of the CDR3 is 14 residues. The CDR3 DNA reads as TGTGCCAGCAGCCGCACAGGGCCCAATCAGCCCCAGCATTTT. Its protein product is CASSRTGPNQPQHF.

This clone came up a few times. The rearrangement uses TRBV7-2 and TRBJ2-5; D not certain. The V gene's germline CDR1 is SGHTA and CDR2 FQGNSA. This CDR3 comprises 15 residues. Trimming cost V 5 bases and J 7 bases, with 20 bases left between them. CDR3 DNA: TGTGCCAGCAGCCCATACCATGGGATGATGGTGACCCAGTACTTC. Residues: CASSPYHGMMVTQYF.

The chain has TRBV6-1 and TRBJ2-5; possibly TRBD1 or TRBD2 for D (5 bases each). The V end lost 7 bases, the J end lost 2 bases, and 11 bases lay between the germline ends. The CDR3 totals 13 residues. From germline, CDR1 is MNHNS and CDR2 SASEGT. CDR3 in amino acids: CASNGDPQETQYF. The CDR3 DNA reads as TGTGCCAGCAATGGGGACCCTCAAGAGACCCAGTACTTC.

The genes are TRBV7-2 and TRBJ2-7; D ambiguous. Trimming shortened V by 1 base and J by 2 bases, and 15 bases separated the two germline ends. Germline values: CDR1 SGHTA, CDR2 FQGNSA. This CDR3 comprises 16 residues. The CDR3 reads CASSLVFGGVPYEQYF. Here the CDR3 DNA reads TGTGCCAGCAGCTTAGTTTTTGGTGGCGTTCCCTACGAGCAGTACTTC.

J is TRBJ2-1 and V is TRBV10-3, with TRBD2 as a possible D gene (7 bases). The CDR3 is 17 amino acids. V gave up 0 bases and J gave up 1 base, with 13 bases separating them. Germline CDR1 and CDR2: ENHRY and SYGVKD. The CDR3 here is CAISESKGGLSYNEQFF. CDR3 in DNA: TGTGCCATCAGTGAGTCGAAGGGGGGGTTGTCCTACAATGAGCAGTTCTTC.

This chain connects TRBV6-6 to TRBJ2-5, with TRBD1 as a possible D gene (6 bases). Germline CDR1 is MNHNY and CDR2 is SVGAGI (reference sequence). The CDR3 runs 13 residues. With 4 bases removed from V and 5 bases from J, the gap between germline ends came to 11 bases. CDR3 sequence (DNA): TGTGCCAGCAGTTTACACACAGGGGAGACCCAGTACTTC. This translates into CASSLHTGETQYF.

The rearrangement uses TRBV4-3 and TRBJ2-1, with 8 bases matching TRBD2. The CDR3 loop spans 19 amino acids. The V and J ends lost 3 bases and 0 bases, in that order; junction bases with no gene match: 13. Germline assignment: CDR1 LGHNA and CDR2 YSLEER. In DNA form, the CDR3 reads TGCGCCAGCAGCCAGACTATCTGGACTAGCCTGAGCTCCTACAATGAGCAGTTCTTC. Amino acid sequence: CASSQTIWTSLSSYNEQFF.